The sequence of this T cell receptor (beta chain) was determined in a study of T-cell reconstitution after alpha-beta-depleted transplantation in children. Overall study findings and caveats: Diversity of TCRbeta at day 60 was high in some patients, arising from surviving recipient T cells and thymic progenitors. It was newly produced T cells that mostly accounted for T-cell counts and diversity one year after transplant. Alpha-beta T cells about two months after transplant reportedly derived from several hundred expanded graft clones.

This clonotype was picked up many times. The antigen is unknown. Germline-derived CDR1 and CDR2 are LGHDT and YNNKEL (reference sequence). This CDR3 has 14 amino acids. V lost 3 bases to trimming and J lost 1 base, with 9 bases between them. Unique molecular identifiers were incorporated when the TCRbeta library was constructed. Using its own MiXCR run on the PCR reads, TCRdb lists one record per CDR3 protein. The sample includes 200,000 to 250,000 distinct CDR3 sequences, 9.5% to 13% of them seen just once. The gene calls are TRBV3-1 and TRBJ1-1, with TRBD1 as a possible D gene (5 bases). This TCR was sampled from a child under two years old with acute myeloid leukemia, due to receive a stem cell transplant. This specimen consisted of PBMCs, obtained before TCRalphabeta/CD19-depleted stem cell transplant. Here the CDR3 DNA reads TGTGCCAGCAGCCATCCCAGGGAGAACACTGAAGCTTTCTTT. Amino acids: CASSHPRENTEAFF.